The clone carrying this TCR beta chain appeared a few times. Its antigen is unknown. This specimen belongs to a study of cytomegalovirus exposure and HLA in healthy donors. Study observations and caveats: In a later analysis, DRB1 alleles had the most associated TCRs; HLA-C alleles the fewest. An analysis that was carried out later associated 15,000 to 20,000 TCR beta sequences with HLA alleles at 0.05 false discovery rate.

PCR amplification relied on 60 Vbeta primers (plus 13 Jbeta primers). Assay used: immunoSEQ multiplex PCR; TCRdb lists only in-frame clones, some missing. The table has fewer than 200,000 clones, 70% to 80% seen once. Specimen: PBMCs. The TCR originated in a young man in good health and CMV-seropositive.

The DNA for the CDR3 is TGTGCCAGTAGTATGGCCGGGACAGGGGAAGAGCCCCAGCATTTT. This translates into CASSMAGTGEEPQHF. The chain recombines TRBV19 with TRBJ1-5, with TRBD1 matching over 10 bases. Germline lookup yields CDR1 LNHDA and CDR2 SQIVND (reference sequence). The CDR3 sequence is 15 residues long. Losses at the gene ends were 3 bases for V and 8 bases for J; bases not matched to a gene: 7.